One T cell receptor (beta chain) is described in this entry. The antigen it binds to is not known. It has no much larger one-base neighbor in the sample; base qualities were not kept. The CDR3 sequence holds 13 residues, the cysteine and phenylalanine included. Left in the record is the CDR3 DNA by itself, 39 bases read in frame from the first base. CDR1 and CDR2, looked up from the germline V gene, are SGHRS and YFSETQ. Trimming costs V 9 bases and J 8 bases, and their ends lie 21 bases apart. The sample's time point label, decoded: baseline before first vaccination. Samples from vaccinated people were obtained from the UK trials COV001 and COV002, which included a single-blind randomized controlled phase 2/3 trial of AZD1222 (ChAdOx1 nCoV-19) in healthy adults. Trial participant PBMC samples were collected at day 0 and day 28 after the second dose for TCRbeta chain sequencing. The CDR3 regions of human TCRbeta chains were analyzed by immunosequencing. The authors' pipeline ran thus. Repertoire TCRs were checked for matches against a reference library of SARS-CoV-2-specific TCRs that had been generated using the MIRA antigen-specificity platform. Breadth was defined as the fraction of unique TCRs that were SARS-CoV-2-associated, and depth was defined as the fraction of total T cells that were SARS-CoV-2-associated. Using the MIRA data, each spike-specific TCR was mapped to the spike region that the TCR reacts to and placed in a CD4 or CD8 class. Log10-transformed breadth and depth values were compared by one-way ANOVA with Sidak's multiple comparisons tests. In TCRdb, the immuneACCESS table is reduced to in-frame sequences with V and J assigned. These tables do not hold every clone; where another copy was compared, an unresolved V gene accounts for under half, and the others remain unexplained. V, J and clone size were drawn from that table, and D and trimming were deduced from the DNA. Counted in this sample were 150,000 to 200,000 clones; approximately 92% of them appeared once. Of the sample, approximately 1.3% falls within the top ten clones.

This record belongs to a study of T cell responses to AZD1222 COVID-19 vaccine (dated by TCRdb to about 2021). About the full investigation: AZD1222 recipients whose second dose came at about 4 weeks and those whose second dose came at about 12 weeks were combined into one group, since spike-specific TCR depth and breadth did not differ between the two schedules. Trial participants were enrolled by age into 18-55, 56-69 and 70-plus year subgroups, with approximately 150, 30 and 60 TCR-sequenced participants respectively. TCR sequencing covered fewer than 250 trial participants: 200 to 220 given two doses of AZD1222 and around 26 given two doses of MenACWY control vaccine. General conclusions and limits of the study: After two AZD1222 doses, spike-specific TCR breadth and depth were significantly higher than at day 0 and than in MenACWY recipients. Nearly half of unique spike-specific TCRs reportedly recognized epitopes outside regions mutated in the B.1.351 and B.1.1.7 variants. Because no day 14 peak-response samples were available, the repertoires could be characterized only after the peak T cell response. The whole spike protein was spanned by vaccine-associated CD4 TCRs, and dominant responses were seen in regions 160-218 and 743-854. The 56-69-year group was small, and its depth increase did not reach significance, likely because of low power. Conclusions about previously exposed vaccinees are limited because only five or six AZD1222 recipients were SARS-CoV-2 seropositive at baseline. Most participants were white British and females outnumbered males, and the authors suggested that clonal diversity may have been underestimated.

Source: peripheral blood, taken on day 0 of AZD1222 vaccination. The chain uses TRBV5-1 and TRBJ2-7; a tentative D call is TRBD2 (7 bases match). The clonotype was recovered from an adult in good health. DNA sequence: TGCGCCACCAGGGAGGGGGAATCTACGAAGCAGTACTTC. Protein translation: CATREGESTKQYF. The full variable domain, with segments outside the CDR3 supplied by the reference TRBV5-1 and TRBJ2-7 proteins, appears as KAGVTQTPRYLIKTRGQQVTLSCSPISGHRSVSWYQQTPGQGLQFLFEYFSETQRNKGNFPGRFSGRQFSNSRSEMNVSTLELGDSALYLCATREGESTKQYFGPGTRLTVT.